Listed below are T cell receptor beta chains from one sample, sequenced in a study of cytomegalovirus exposure and HLA in healthy donors. Sequenced by immunoSEQ multiplex PCR; TCRdb stores in-frame clones only, minus some. This sample has some 150,000 clones, with 55% to 70% found just once. Sequencing input: PBMCs. Receptors were obtained from a woman aged 25 to 39 in good health and CMV-seropositive. The CDR3 runs from the conserved cysteine through the conserved F or W. D genes are given only for firm matches. Not every row has a clone size; where given, it reads once, few, many or a size class.

J gene | D gene | V gene | clone size | CDR3 protein | CDR3 DNA
TRBJ2-7 | - | TRBV19 | - | CASAGLGLPPYEQYF | TGTGCCAGCGCGGGTTTGGGACTCCCTCCCTACGAGCAGTACTTC
TRBJ1-1 | - | TRBV18 | - | CASSPLGQIEAFF | TGTGCCAGCTCACCTCTCGGACAGATTGAAGCTTTCTTT
TRBJ2-7 | - | TRBV29-1 | - | CSASRDKSYEQYF | TGCAGCGCTAGCCGGGACAAATCCTACGAGCAGTACTTC
TRBJ2-1 | TRBD2 | TRBV5-4 | - | CANRGLTSGRAVDEQFF | TGTGCCAACCGAGGCCTGACTAGCGGGAGGGCCGTGGATGAGCAGTTCTTC
TRBJ2-1 | TRBD2 | TRBV4-1 | - | CASSHGLAGLLNNEQFF | TGCGCCAGCAGCCACGGGCTAGCGGGACTCCTTAACAATGAGCAGTTCTTC
TRBJ2-1 | - | TRBV5-1 | - | CASSQPGGTGDEQFF | TGCGCCAGCAGCCAACCCGGAGGGACTGGCGATGAGCAGTTCTTC
TRBJ1-2 | - | TRBV10-2 | - | CASSVGFGTVYGYTF | TGCGCCAGCAGTGTAGGTTTTGGCACAGTCTATGGCTACACCTTC
TRBJ1-2 | TRBD1 | TRBV4-1 | - | CASSGQGYGYTF | TGCGCCAGCTCCGGACAGGGCTATGGCTACACCTTC
TRBJ2-3 | - | TRBV9 | - | CASSVGHTSSTDTQYF | TGTGCCAGCAGCGTGGGGCATACCTCAAGCACAGATACGCAGTATTTT
TRBJ2-2 | - | TRBV13 | - | CASSLNGGELFF | TGTGCCAGCAGCTTAAACGGGGGGGAGCTGTTTTTT
TRBJ2-1 | - | TRBV21-1 | few | CASSTAGGSSYNEQFF | TGTGCCAGCAGCACTGCGGGGGGGAGCTCCTACAATGAGCAGTTCTTC
TRBJ2-3 | - | TRBV11-2 | - | CASSLDNMVDTQYF | TGTGCCAGCAGCTTAGATAACATGGTAGATACGCAGTATTTT
TRBJ1-2 | - | TRBV6-5 | - | CASSPRLYLGGYTF | TGTGCCAGCAGTCCTCGACTGTATTTGGGTGGCTACACCTTC
TRBJ1-1 | TRBD1 | TRBV18 | few | CASRGQANTEAFF | TGTGCCAGTCGCGGACAGGCGAACACTGAAGCTTTCTTT
TRBJ2-7 | TRBD1 | TRBV7-9 | - | CASSRPLGQGAYEQYF | TGTGCCAGCAGCCGTCCACTGGGACAGGGTGCCTACGAGCAGTACTTC
TRBJ2-5 | - | TRBV27 | few | CASSLKGLSYQETQYF | TGTGCCAGCAGTTTGAAGGGACTCTCATACCAAGAGACCCAGTACTTC
TRBJ2-5 | - | TRBV18 | few | CASSPNREETQYF | TGTGCCAGCTCACCGAACAGGGAAGAGACCCAGTACTTC
TRBJ1-1 | - | TRBV27 | - | CASSLQRVNTEAFF | TGTGCCAGCAGTTTACAGAGGGTGAACACTGAAGCTTTCTTT
TRBJ2-1 | TRBD2 | TRBV27 | once | CASSLSTSGSDEQFF | TGTGCCAGCAGTTTATCAACTAGCGGGAGCGATGAGCAGTTCTTC
TRBJ2-2 | - | TRBV4-1 | - | CASSQVPGNTGELFF | TGCGCCAGCAGCCAAGTACCAGGGAACACCGGGGAGCTGTTTTTT
TRBJ2-1 | TRBD1 | TRBV29-1 | - | CSADPRQGRDEQFF | TGCAGCGCTGACCCCCGACAGGGTCGGGATGAGCAGTTCTTC
TRBJ1-2 | - | TRBV5-1 | few | CASSLLLEEGYTF | TGCGCCAGCAGCTTGTTGCTGGAGGAGGGCTACACCTTC
TRBJ2-1 | TRBD2 | TRBV15 | - | CATSRTRSGTSGNEQFF | TGTGCCACCAGCAGAACCCGATCCGGGACTAGCGGAAATGAGCAGTTCTTC
TRBJ2-7 | - | TRBV5-1 | - | CASQKEGTPSSYEQYF | TGCGCCAGCCAAAAAGAGGGGACACCGAGCTCCTACGAGCAGTACTTC
TRBJ2-1 | - | TRBV7-2 | - | CASSRGVDNEQFF | TGTGCCAGCAGCCGGGGTGTTGACAATGAGCAGTTCTTC
TRBJ1-5 | - | TRBV23-1 | - | CASSQSTLDGKNQPQHF | TGCGCCAGCAGTCAATCCACTTTGGACGGGAAAAATCAGCCCCAGCATTTT
TRBJ2-1 | TRBD2 | TRBV7-7 | - | CASSKGGGTYNEQFF | TGTGCTAGCAGCAAGGGCGGGGGGACCTACAATGAGCAGTTCTTC
TRBJ1-4 | TRBD1 | TRBV6-6 | few | CASSYRDRGEKLFF | TGTGCCAGCAGCTACCGGGACAGGGGTGAAAAACTGTTTTTT
TRBJ1-2 | TRBD1 | TRBV13 | - | CASSLAGGAGYTF | TGTGCCAGCAGCTTAGCAGGGGGCGCGGGCTACACCTTC
TRBJ1-2 | - | TRBV7-2 | - | CASSFFTGINYGYTF | TGTGCCAGCAGCTTTTTCACCGGGATTAACTATGGCTACACCTTC
TRBJ2-1 | TRBD2 | TRBV9 | few | CASSPVTSGSYNEQFF | TGTGCCAGCAGCCCAGTGACTAGCGGGTCATACAATGAGCAGTTCTTC
TRBJ1-1 | TRBD1 | TRBV10-3 | few | CAISESDRGRAFF | TGTGCCATCAGTGAGAGCGACAGGGGGCGAGCTTTCTTT
TRBJ1-5 | - | TRBV28 | - | CATAPRQIDSNQPQHF | TGTGCCACCGCCCCCCGTCAGATTGATAGCAATCAGCCCCAGCATTTT
TRBJ2-3 | TRBD2 | TRBV7-8 | - | CASSSLTSGITDTQYF | TGTGCCAGCAGCTCCCTGACTAGCGGCATCACAGATACGCAGTATTTT
TRBJ1-1 | TRBD1 | TRBV7-2 | few | CASSYGTGMNTEAFF | TGTGCCAGCAGCTACGGGACAGGGATGAACACTGAAGCTTTCTTT
TRBJ2-1 | - | TRBV18 | once | CASSPTSSYNEQFF | TGTGCCAGCTCACCGACTAGCTCCTACAATGAGCAGTTCTTC
TRBJ2-7 | - | TRBV19 | - | CASSPGTVPYEQYF | TGTGCCAGTAGTCCAGGGACTGTTCCCTACGAGCAGTACTTC
TRBJ1-2 | - | TRBV7-3 | few | CASSSTYRDDSYTF | TGTGCCAGCAGCTCGACTTACAGGGATGATAGCTACACCTTC
TRBJ1-5 | TRBD1 | TRBV28 | - | CASSLRDRYNQPQHF | TGTGCCAGCAGCCTACGGGACAGATACAATCAGCCCCAGCATTTT
TRBJ2-2 | TRBD1 | TRBV2 | - | CASSPGQGGTGELFF | TGTGCCAGCAGTCCCGGACAGGGCGGGACCGGGGAGCTGTTTTTT
TRBJ2-7 | - | TRBV2 | few | CASSDGRFPYEQYF | TGTGCCAGCAGTGATGGGAGATTTCCCTACGAGCAGTACTTC
TRBJ2-2 | TRBD1 | TRBV19 | - | CASGGQIGTGKLSGELFF | TGTGCCAGTGGGGGCCAGATCGGGACAGGGAAGTTGTCCGGGGAGCTGTTTTTT
TRBJ2-7 | - | TRBV5-1 | - | CASSLGQVAYEQYF | TGCGCCAGCAGCTTGGGACAGGTGGCCTACGAGCAGTACTTC
TRBJ1-1 | TRBD1 | TRBV28 | - | CASSYLGTGVNTEAFF | TGTGCCAGCAGTTACCTCGGGACAGGGGTGAACACTGAAGCTTTCTTT
TRBJ2-5 | TRBD1 | TRBV7-7 | - | CASSSGPQGGQETQYF | TGTGCTAGCAGCTCAGGGCCACAGGGGGGACAAGAGACCCAGTACTTC
TRBJ1-1 | - | TRBV6-4 | - | CASRRATGTEAFF | TGTGCCAGCAGGAGGGCGACGGGCACTGAAGCTTTCTTT
TRBJ1-1 | TRBD1 | TRBV10-2 | few | CASRKFGDSVNTEAFF | TGCGCCAGCAGAAAGTTCGGGGACAGCGTGAACACTGAAGCTTTCTTT
TRBJ2-7 | TRBD2 | TRBV5-1 | - | CASSLLAGATYEQYF | TGCGCCAGCAGCTTGCTAGCGGGCGCTACCTACGAGCAGTACTTC
TRBJ1-1 | - | TRBV6-5 | - | CASSYFRAGTEAFF | TGTGCCAGCAGTTATTTTAGGGCGGGCACTGAAGCTTTCTTT
TRBJ2-5 | TRBD2 | TRBV11-3 | - | CASSSPPRGGQETQYF | TGTGCCAGCAGCTCACCCCCGCGGGGAGGGCAAGAGACCCAGTACTTC
TRBJ1-5 | - | TRBV28 | once | CASSLPGQPQHF | TGTGCCAGCAGTTTACCGGGACAGCCCCAGCATTTT
TRBJ2-5 | TRBD1 | TRBV5-8 | - | CASSLGQGRETQYF | TGTGCCAGCAGCTTGGGACAGGGTAGAGAGACCCAGTACTTC
TRBJ1-2 | - | TRBV28 | - | CASSLEGFIYGYTF | TGTGCCAGCAGTTTAGAGGGTTTCATCTATGGCTACACCTTC
TRBJ2-5 | - | TRBV7-6 | - | CASSQIPGQETQYF | TGTGCCAGCAGCCAAATTCCGGGGCAAGAGACCCAGTACTTC
TRBJ2-3 | TRBD2 | TRBV5-4 | once | CASSFAGGPGDTQYF | TGTGCCAGCAGCTTCGCGGGAGGGCCGGGAGATACGCAGTATTTT
TRBJ2-5 | TRBD2 | TRBV19 | few | CASSIGSGRTETQYF | TGTGCCAGTAGTATCGGTAGCGGGAGAACAGAGACCCAGTACTTC
TRBJ2-7 | - | TRBV27 | - | CASSLRLQEFMYEQYF | TGTGCCAGCAGTCTAAGATTACAGGAATTTATGTACGAGCAGTACTTC
TRBJ2-3 | - | TRBV6-5 | few | CASSYGQGSTDTQYF | TGTGCCAGCAGTTACGGCCAGGGGAGCACAGATACGCAGTATTTT
TRBJ1-6 | TRBD1 | TRBV5-1 | - | CASSSTGTGSPLHF | TGCGCCAGCAGCTCGACAGGGACTGGTTCACCCCTCCACTTT
TRBJ2-2 | TRBD1 | TRBV5-1 | - | CASSPREQGAGAGELFF | TGCGCCAGCAGCCCTCGCGAACAGGGGGCGGGGGCCGGGGAGCTGTTTTTT